The 30 T cell receptor beta chains below were found in one sample sequenced in a study of OX40 agonist ivuxolimab in advanced cancers. Measured with immunoSEQ multiplex PCR; TCRdb has only the in-frame clones, and not every one. Found here are about 51,000 clones, around 82% of them singletons; the top ten hold 2% to 2.5%. Sequenced here: CD4+ or CD8+ T cells sorted from blood, sampled in a trial of the OX40 agonist ivuxolimab. These TCRs come from an adult with an advanced solid tumor such as melanoma, head and neck, liver or kidney cancer.

V and J are TRBV5-6 and TRBJ1-2; D gene ambiguous. The CDR3 has 13 amino acids. V lost 0 bases and J lost 4, with 7 bases in between. Germline V gene data show CDR1 as SGHDT and CDR2 as YYEEEE. The CDR3 here is CASSLDRTYGYTF. The CDR3, as DNA: TGTGCCAGCAGCTTGGACAGAACCTATGGCTACACCTTC.

The chain couples TRBV5-4 to TRBJ2-3; unclear D gene. Germline V gene sequence: CDR1 SGHNT, CDR2 YYREEE (reference sequence). The CDR3 is 12 amino acids. Deletions cut 0 bases from V and 6 bases from J, with 5 bases between. The CDR3 sequence is CASSLDTDTQYF. CDR3 DNA: TGTGCCAGCAGCTTGGATACGGATACGCAGTATTTT.

The V gene is TRBV27, the J gene TRBJ2-1; tentatively, D is TRBD2 (5 bases). Looked up from germline, CDR1 is MNHEY and CDR2 is SMNVEV (reference sequence). Trimming cost V 10 bases and J 5 bases, with 21 bases left between them. CDR3 length: 15 residues. The CDR3 DNA follows: TGTGCCACCTCTATCAGGACTTTTCAACACAATGAGCAGTTCTTC. It is translated as CATSIRTFQHNEQFF.

This clone came up a few times. This chain uses TRBV5-6 with TRBJ1-1; 8 bases fit TRBD1. The CDR3 contains 15 residues. Germline V gene lookup returns CDR1 SGHDT and CDR2 YYEEEE. The ends lost 1 base at V and 1 base at J; junction bases unmatched: 3. The CDR3 region has the DNA TGTGCCAGCAGCTTGTTAGGACAGGGGAACACTGAAGCTTTCTTT. Translating it yields CASSLLGQGNTEAFF.

There are a few counts of this clone. The chain employs TRBV28 and TRBJ2-2; TRBD2 agrees at 10 bases. The CDR3 spans 15 residues. Germline V gene data show CDR1 as MDHEN and CDR2 as SYDVKM. V lost 7 bases, J lost 2 bases, and 4 bases stayed unmatched. The CDR3 region is CASTLAGINTGELFF. The CDR3 DNA reads TGTGCCAGCACACTAGCGGGAATTAACACCGGGGAGCTGTTTTTT.

The chain is built from TRBV5-1 and TRBJ2-1; 13 nucleotides agree with TRBD2. The germline V gene encodes CDR1 SGHRS and CDR2 YFSETQ. V lost 2 bases to trimming and J lost 8 bases; unmatched junction nucleotides: 4. The CDR3 length is 15 residues. DNA of the CDR3: TGCGCCAGCAGCTTACTAGCGGGAGGGGTGTATGAGCAGTTCTTC. Encoded protein: CASSLLAGGVYEQFF. The full variable domain, rest sourced from reference TRBV5-1 and TRBJ2-1, is KAGVTQTPRYLIKTRGQQVTLSCSPISGHRSVSWYQQTPGQGLQFLFEYFSETQRNKGNFPGRFSGRQFSNSRSEMNVSTLELGDSALYLCASSLLAGGVYEQFFGPGTRLTVL.

This chain joins TRBV5-1 and TRBJ2-1; the D is unclear. Germline V gene sequence: CDR1 SGHRS, CDR2 YFSETQ. Trimming stripped 4 bases from V and 6 bases from J, with 17 bases between. CDR3 length: 15 residues. CDR3 DNA sequence: TGCGCCAGCAGCCCGGGCCCCAGCGCGGCCAATGAGCAGTTCTTC. Its protein is CASSPGPSAANEQFF. Variable domain in full (rest from reference TRBV5-1 and TRBJ2-1): KAGVTQTPRYLIKTRGQQVTLSCSPISGHRSVSWYQQTPGQGLQFLFEYFSETQRNKGNFPGRFSGRQFSNSRSEMNVSTLELGDSALYLCASSPGPSAANEQFFGPGTRLTVL.

The CDR3 DNA sequence: TGCGCCAGCAGCCCGCTACAGGGAATGAACACTGAAGCTTTCTTT. It specifies CASSPLQGMNTEAFF. V and J are TRBV5-1 and TRBJ1-1, with D maybe TRBD1 (6 bases). V lost 4 bases to trimming and J lost 0 bases, with 13 bases between them. The germline CDR1 and CDR2 sequences are SGHRS and YFSETQ. The CDR3 loop spans 15 amino acids.

The chain is built from TRBV18 and TRBJ1-2; 8 positions agree with TRBD1. Per germline, CDR1 KGHSH and CDR2 LQKENI. After removal of 4 bases from V and 4 bases from J, the junction contained 2 bases not matched to a gene. This CDR3 is 13 amino acids long. Here the CDR3 reads CASSQGQVYGYTF. In DNA form, the CDR3 reads TGTGCCAGCTCACAGGGACAGGTCTATGGCTACACCTTC. The whole variable domain, filled in from reference TRBV18 and TRBJ1-2, reads NAGVMQNPRHLVRRRGQEARLRCSPMKGHSHVYWYRQLPEEGLKFMVYLQKENIIDESGMPKERFSAEFPKEGPSILRIQQVVRGDSAAYFCASSQGQVYGYTFGSGTRLTVV.

This sequence joins TRBV28 and TRBJ1-5; D remains ambiguous. Trimming pared 1 base from V and 2 bases from J, leaving 3 bases between. The length of the CDR3 is 13 residues. Germline V gene sequence: CDR1 MDHEN, CDR2 SYDVKM. CDR3 loop: CASSLSGNQPQHF. CDR3 nucleotides: TGTGCCAGCAGTTTATCCGGCAATCAGCCCCAGCATTTT.

The chain joins TRBV2 to TRBJ1-6; 9 positions agree with TRBD1. The CDR3 runs to 15 residues. Germline CDR1 is SNHLY and CDR2 is FYNNEI. After removal of 3 bases from V and 10 bases from J, the junction contained 7 bases not matched to a gene. CDR3 sequence (DNA): TGTGCCAGCAGTGATGGGACAGGGAAACGGTCACCCCTCCACTTT. Translated, it gives CASSDGTGKRSPLHF. Full variable domain (outside the CDR3, taken from reference TRBV2 and TRBJ1-6): EPEVTQTPSHQVTQMGQEVILRCVPISNHLYFYWYRQILGQKVEFLVSFYNNEISEKSEIFDDQFSVERPDGSNFTLKIRSTKLEDSAMYFCASSDGTGKRSPLHFGNGTRLTVT.

This rearrangement joins TRBV29-1 to TRBJ2-3; 12 positions match TRBD2. V lost 5 bases and J lost 3; bases outside the gene matches: 6. Germline assignment: CDR1 SQVTM and CDR2 ANQGSEA. The CDR3 covers 15 residues. CDR3: CSVMASGRGTDTQYF. CDR3 bases: TGCAGCGTTATGGCTAGCGGGAGGGGTACAGATACGCAGTATTTT.

V is TRBV2 and J is TRBJ2-2, with D tentatively TRBD1 or TRBD2 (5 bases each). Germline lookup yields CDR1 SNHLY and CDR2 FYNNEI. The CDR3 totals 15 residues. Trimming left V 5 bases short and J 7 bases short, with 17 bases between. The CDR3 DNA reads as TGTGCCAGCAGTCCAGGGTTCCGGGGAGTCGGGGAGCTGTTTTTT. This encodes CASSPGFRGVGELFF.

The count of this clone is one. V gene TRBV11-2 combines with J gene TRBJ1-2, with D maybe TRBD1 (5 bases). V was cut by 4 bases and J by 5 bases, with 20 bases left in between. This CDR3 comprises 16 residues. Germline CDR1 and CDR2: SGHAT and FQNNGV. CDR3 sequence (DNA): TGTGCCAGCAGCTCTATATCCGGGGGGTTAAGATATGGCTACACCTTC. Translated: CASSSISGGLRYGYTF.

The rearrangement links TRBV28 to TRBJ2-7, with 9 positions matching TRBD2. Germline V gene sequence: CDR1 MDHEN, CDR2 SYDVKM. Trimming took 6 bases from V and 3 from J; bases not matched to a gene: 15. The CDR3 consists of 17 residues. The CDR3 region has the DNA TGTGCCAGCAGCACCACTGGGTTGCTAGCGGGGATCTACGAGCAGTACTTC. It encodes CASSTTGLLAGIYEQYF. Complete variable domain (other parts from reference TRBV28 and TRBJ2-7): DVKVTQSSRYLVKRTGEKVFLECVQDMDHENMFWYRQDPGLGLRLIYFSYDVKMKEKGDIPEGYSVSREKKERFSLILESASTNQTSMYLCASSTTGLLAGIYEQYFGPGTRLTVT.

This chain uses TRBV9 with TRBJ1-1; tentatively, D is TRBD1 (6 bases). The CDR3 loop spans 17 amino acids. Germline CDR1 and CDR2: SGDLS and YYNGEE. Trimming took off 0 bases at V and 3 bases at J, with 18 bases between the two ends. DNA of the CDR3: TGTGCCAGCAGCGTAGGTTTTGACGGTCCAGGGGACACTGAAGCTTTCTTT. Its protein is CASSVGFDGPGDTEAFF.

This clone was found once. The V call is TRBV2, the J call TRBJ2-2; 7 bases agree with TRBD2. The CDR3 totals 15 residues. The germline gives CDR1 SNHLY, CDR2 FYNNEI. J lost 2 bases, V lost 6 bases, and 6 bases had no gene match. The CDR3 protein is CASSRDYLNTGELFF. In DNA, the CDR3 is TGTGCCAGCAGCCGGGACTACCTAAACACCGGGGAGCTGTTTTTT.

This clone was counted a single time. The chain links TRBV6-5 to TRBJ2-3, with 14 bases lining up with TRBD2. Germline-derived CDR1 and CDR2 are MNHEY and SVGAGI. The CDR3 is made up of 15 amino acids. V lost 10 bases and J lost 3; bases outside the gene matches: 6. The CDR3 region is CATRTSGRTTDTQYF. The CDR3 DNA reads as TGTGCCACCAGGACTAGCGGGAGGACTACAGATACGCAGTATTTT.

The chain has TRBV19 and TRBJ1-1, with D unclear. The CDR3 is 13 residues long. Per germline, CDR1 LNHDA and CDR2 SQIVND (reference sequence). V was clipped by 3 bases and J by 1 base, with 6 bases between them. CDR3: CASSIGANTEAFF. CDR3 DNA: TGTGCCAGTAGTATTGGCGCGAACACTGAAGCTTTCTTT.

The chain has TRBV19 and TRBJ1-5, with D perhaps matching TRBD1 (5 bases). CDR3 length: 16 residues. Germline V CDR1 and CDR2: LNHDA, SQIVND (reference sequence). Trimming took 6 bases from V and 2 from J, leaving 17 bases between them. CDR3 DNA: TGTGCCAGTAGACCTCCGGGGGGATTTGGCAATCAGCCCCAGCATTTT. Protein product: CASRPPGGFGNQPQHF.

This clone appeared a few times. This rearrangement joins TRBV6-5 to TRBJ2-2; no clear D gene. V dropped 5 bases and J dropped 4 bases, with 11 bases sitting between them. Germline V gives CDR1 MNHEY, CDR2 SVGAGI. The CDR3 contains 14 residues. CDR3 nucleotide sequence: TGTGCCAGCAGTCCAGCCAAGGGCACCGGGGAGCTGTTTTTT. Protein: CASSPAKGTGELFF.

The V gene is TRBV28, the J gene TRBJ2-5; 10 bases align to TRBD2. The junction had 16 bases not matched to a gene; V was cut back by 5 bases and J by 1 base. The CDR3 sequence is 19 residues long. CDR1 is MDHEN, CDR2 SYDVKM, per germline. CDR3 nucleotide sequence: TGTGCCAGCAGTCCCTGGTTTAGCGGGAGGACGTCCGGCCAAGAGACCCAGTACTTC. Residues: CASSPWFSGRTSGQETQYF.

CDR3 coding DNA: TGTGCCAGCAGCCTCGGGACAGGCTCCTACGAGCAGTACTTC. Translated, it gives CASSLGTGSYEQYF. V is TRBV7-8 and J is TRBJ2-5; 8 bases fit TRBD1. TRBJ2-7 matches the DNA end more closely, so the J call is doubtful. CDR1 is SGHVS and CDR2 is FQNEAQ in the germline V gene. The CDR3 runs to 14 residues.

CDR3 protein: CASRTTGANTEAFF. The DNA for the CDR3 is TGTGCCAGTAGGACGACAGGGGCGAACACTGAAGCTTTCTTT. The V call is TRBV19, the J call TRBJ1-1, with 8 bases identical to TRBD1. The CDR3 has 14 amino acids. V was clipped by 6 bases and J by 1 base; unmatched bases: 4. Germline V gives CDR1 LNHDA, CDR2 SQIVND (reference sequence).

This chain joins TRBV6-6 and TRBJ2-7, with D possibly called TRBD1 or TRBD2 (5 bases each). Trimming pared 8 bases from V and 2 bases from J, leaving 19 bases between. CDR3 length equals 15 residues. In germline, CDR1 is MNHNY, CDR2 SVGAGI (reference sequence). CDR3 in DNA: TGTGCCAGCGTCCGGGGAAGGGGAGATACCTACGAGCAGTACTTC. Protein product: CASVRGRGDTYEQYF.

The chain joins TRBV6-6 to TRBJ2-7; TRBD1 agrees at 8 bases. CDR3 length: 14 residues. The V gene's germline CDR1 is MNHNY and CDR2 SVGAGI (reference sequence). Trimming cost V 6 bases and J 2 bases; bases outside gene matches: 6. The CDR3 DNA sequence: TGTGCCAGCAGCCATCAGGGGGCCGCCTACGAGCAGTACTTC. It yields the protein CASSHQGAAYEQYF.

This clone appeared a few times. V and J are TRBV6-5 and TRBJ1-5, with TRBD1 as a possible D gene (5 bases). CDR1 MNHEY and CDR2 SVGAGI come from the germline V gene. CDR3 length: 15 residues. With 5 bases removed from V and 6 bases from J, the gap between germline ends came to 17 bases. Written as DNA, the CDR3 is TGTGCCAGCAGTCGCACGGGCAGGGAGGGTCAGCCCCAGCATTTT. This gives the protein CASSRTGREGQPQHF.

J is TRBJ2-7 and V is TRBV28; D possibly uses TRBD1 or TRBD2 (5 bases each). V was cut by 5 bases and J by 2 bases, with 16 bases left in between. This CDR3 has 15 residues. The germline CDR1 and CDR2 sequences are MDHEN and SYDVKM. The CDR3 coding sequence is TGTGCCAGCAGTCCCTCCGGGACGGCCGCCTACGAGCAGTACTTC. Residues: CASSPSGTAAYEQYF.

This rearrangement joins TRBV6-1 to TRBJ1-6, with TRBD1 matching 7 bases. This CDR3 region has 16 residues. The J segment lost 7 bases and the V segment lost 4 bases, leaving 10 bases of the junction unmatched. CDR1 is MNHNS, CDR2 SASEGT, per germline. CDR3 region: CASSARQGVENSPLHF. The CDR3 bases are TGTGCCAGCAGTGCACGCCAGGGGGTGGAAAATTCACCCCTCCACTTT.

This clone was recorded once. The chain employs TRBV7-8 and TRBJ2-1; 13 bases map to TRBD2. The CDR3 consists of 13 residues. V dropped 5 bases and J dropped 16; count of bases not matched to a gene: 8. Germline CDR1 and CDR2: SGHVS and FQNEAQ. CDR3 residues: CASSPSGLAGYFF. The DNA of the CDR3 is TGTGCCAGCAGCCCTTCGGGACTAGCGGGATACTTCTTC.